This T cell receptor (beta chain) is from a study of siplizumab effects on memory and regulatory T cells. Sequencing used immunoSEQ multiplex PCR; TCRdb keeps in-frame clones, though not all of them. The sample lists more than 45,000 clones, about 92% occurring once. Germline CDR1 reads GTSNPN; CDR2 reads SVGIG (reference sequence). The CDR3 consists of 13 residues. V lost 5 bases to trimming and J lost 1 base; unmatched junction nucleotides: 0. The clonotype comes from a human donor in good health. The source material was CD8+ T cells sorted from blood. The rearrangement uses TRBV30 and TRBJ2-3, with 10 bases fitting TRBD2. CDR3 DNA sequence: TGTGCCTGGGGGACTAGCGGCACAGATACGCAGTATTTT. It translates to CAWGTSGTDTQYF.